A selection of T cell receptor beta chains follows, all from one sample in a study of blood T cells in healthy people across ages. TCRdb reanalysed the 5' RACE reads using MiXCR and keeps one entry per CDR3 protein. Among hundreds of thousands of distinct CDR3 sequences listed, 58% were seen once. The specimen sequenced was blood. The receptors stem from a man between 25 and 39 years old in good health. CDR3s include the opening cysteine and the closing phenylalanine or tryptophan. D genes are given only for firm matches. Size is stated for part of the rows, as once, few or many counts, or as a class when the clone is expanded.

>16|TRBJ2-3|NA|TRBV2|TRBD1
TGTGCCAGCAGTGAGGAGGGACAGGGGGGGGAGAATACGCAGTATTTT
CASSEEGQGGENTQYF
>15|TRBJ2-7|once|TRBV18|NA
TGTGCCAGCTCACCCCGGGACGGGGCCTACAATGAGCAGTACTTC
CASSPRDGAYNEQYF
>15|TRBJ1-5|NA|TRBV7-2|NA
TGTGCCAGCAGCTTATACAGGGCGCGCGATCAGCCCCAGCATTTT
CASSLYRARDQPQHF
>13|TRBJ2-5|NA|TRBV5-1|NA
TGCGCCAGCCGTGGACTACCTCAAGAGACCCAGTACTTC
CASRGLPQETQYF
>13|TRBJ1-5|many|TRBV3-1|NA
TGTGCCAGCAGCCAAGATGATGGTCAGCCCCAGCATTTT
CASSQDDGQPQHF
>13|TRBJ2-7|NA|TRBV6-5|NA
TGTGCCAGCGGTTCCCCTGGATACTACGAGCAGTACTTC
CASGSPGYYEQYF
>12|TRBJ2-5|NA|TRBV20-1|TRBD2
TGCAGTGTACTAGCGGAGGGGGGGACCCAGTACTTC
CSVLAEGGTQYF
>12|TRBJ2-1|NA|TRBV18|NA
TGTGCCAGCTCACCAGCCGGCAATGAGCAGTTCTTC
CASSPAGNEQFF
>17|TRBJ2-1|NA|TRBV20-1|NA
TGCAGTGCTAGAGATCTCGGGACAGTTTCGGGGGGCAATGAGCAGTTCTTC
CSARDLGTVSGGNEQFF
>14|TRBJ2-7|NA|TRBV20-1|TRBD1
TGCAGTGCTAACCCGACAGGGCCCCGCTACGAGCAGTACTTC
CSANPTGPRYEQYF
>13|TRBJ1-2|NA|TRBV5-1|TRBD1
TGCGCCAGCAGCTTAGAGGGGGCACAAGGCTACACCTTC
CASSLEGAQGYTF
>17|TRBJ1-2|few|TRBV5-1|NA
TGCGCCAGCAGCTTGAGCTTTGAGTTTGCCCGGTCTTATGGCTACACCTTC
CASSLSFEFARSYGYTF
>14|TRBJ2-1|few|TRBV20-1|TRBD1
TGCAGTGCCACCCCCGACAGGGGGGCCAATGAGCAGTTCTTC
CSATPDRGANEQFF
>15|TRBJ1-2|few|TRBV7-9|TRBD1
TGTGCCAGCAGCGAAGGGACAGGGGTGGGCTATGGCTACACCTTC
CASSEGTGVGYGYTF
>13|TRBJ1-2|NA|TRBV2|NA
TGTGCCAGCAGTGGGACGGTCGCCTATGGCTACACCTTC
CASSGTVAYGYTF
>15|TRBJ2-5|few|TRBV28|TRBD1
TGTGCCAGCAGACGGCCGGGACAGGGACACGAGACCCAGTACTTC
CASRRPGQGHETQYF
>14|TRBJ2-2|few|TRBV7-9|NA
TGTGCCAGCAGCGTGGACAGCGCCACCGGGGAGCTGTTTTTT
CASSVDSATGELFF
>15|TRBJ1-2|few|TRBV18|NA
TGTGCCAGCTCGGCTGACAGCGCTACTATCTATGGCTACACCTTC
CASSADSATIYGYTF
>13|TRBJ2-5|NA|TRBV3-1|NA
TGTGCCAGCCAGGAAACGTACCAAGAGACCCAGTACTTC
CASQETYQETQYF
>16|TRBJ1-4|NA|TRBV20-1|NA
TGCAGTGCTAGTGACCCCAGGGTTCGGGCTAATGAAAAACTGTTTTTT
CSASDPRVRANEKLFF
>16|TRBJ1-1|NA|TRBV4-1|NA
TGCGCCAGCAGCCAAGTGTCGGGGGGCATAAACACTGAAGCTTTCTTT
CASSQVSGGINTEAFF
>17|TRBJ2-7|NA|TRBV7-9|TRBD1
TGTGCCAGCAGCTTAGTCCGGGACAGGGCCCAACAATACGAGCAGTACTTC
CASSLVRDRAQQYEQYF
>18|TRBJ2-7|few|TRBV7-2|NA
TGTGCCAGCAGCTTTACAAGTTCAGTAGGACGGATAGGATACGAGCAGTACTTC
CASSFTSSVGRIGYEQYF
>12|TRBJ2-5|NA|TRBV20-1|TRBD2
TGCAGTGCTTGGACTAGCGAAGAGACCCAGTACTTC
CSAWTSEETQYF
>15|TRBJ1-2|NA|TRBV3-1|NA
TGTGCCAGCAGCGGAAGTCTGGACCCTAACTATGGCTACACCTTC
CASSGSLDPNYGYTF
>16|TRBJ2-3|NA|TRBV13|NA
TGTGCCAGCAGCTTAGTGAGGGACGCTAGCACAGATGCGCAGTATTTT
CASSLVRDASTDAQYF
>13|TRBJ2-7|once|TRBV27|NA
TGTGCCAGCAGTTTAGTAAAGTCTTCCGAGCAGTACTTC
CASSLVKSSEQYF
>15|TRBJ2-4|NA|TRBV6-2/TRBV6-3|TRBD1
TGTGCCAGCAGTTACGGGACAAGACAGGGGGCGAAGCAGTACTTC
CASSYGTRQGAKQYF
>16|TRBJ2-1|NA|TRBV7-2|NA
TGTGCCAGCAGACCCGAACTCGGGAGCTCCTACAATGAGCAGTTCTTC
CASRPELGSSYNEQFF
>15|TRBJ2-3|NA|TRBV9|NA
TGTGCCAGCAGCGTAGTGGATACATGGGTCCCTATTCCGTATTTT
CASSVVDTWVPIPYF
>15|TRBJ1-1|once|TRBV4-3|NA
TGCGCCAGCAGCCAAGGGGTCCGGGAGCCCACTGAAGCTTTCTTT
CASSQGVREPTEAFF
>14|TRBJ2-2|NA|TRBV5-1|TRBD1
TGCGCCAGCAGCCTAGGACAGGGGTCCGGGGAGCTGTTTTTT
CASSLGQGSGELFF
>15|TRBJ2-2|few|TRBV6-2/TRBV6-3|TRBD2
TGTGCCAGCAGTTCTAGCGGGAGGGCCACCGGGGAGCTGTTTTTT
CASSSSGRATGELFF
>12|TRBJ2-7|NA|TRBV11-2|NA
TGTGCCAGCAGCTTCGGGTCTGGCGAGCAGTACTTC
CASSFGSGEQYF
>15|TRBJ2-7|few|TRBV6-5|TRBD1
TGTGCCAGCAGTGAGTCGGGACAGGCGACCTACGAGCAGTACTTC
CASSESGQATYEQYF
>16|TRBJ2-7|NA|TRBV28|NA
TGTGCCGGCAGCCCCTACCGGGACTTACCTGGGCGAGAGCAGTACTTC
CAGSPYRDLPGREQYF
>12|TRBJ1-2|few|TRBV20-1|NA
TGCAGTGCTCCTCTATACGAGCAGGGCTACACCTTC
CSAPLYEQGYTF
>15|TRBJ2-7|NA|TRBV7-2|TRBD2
TGTGCCAGCAGCTTTGTGGCGGGGGGCCCCTACGAGCAGTACTTC
CASSFVAGGPYEQYF
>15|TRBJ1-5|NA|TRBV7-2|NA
TGTGCCAGCAGCTCTAGAGGGGCAGCCAATCAGCCCCAGCATTTT
CASSSRGAANQPQHF
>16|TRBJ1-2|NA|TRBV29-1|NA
TGCAGCGTTGATTCGAGGGCCTCATCGCTCAAGCGTGGCTACACCTTC
CSVDSRASSLKRGYTF
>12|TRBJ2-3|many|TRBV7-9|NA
TGTGCCAGCAGTCCCAGCGCAGATACGCAGTATTTT
CASSPSADTQYF
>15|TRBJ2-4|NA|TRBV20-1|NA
TGCAGTGCTAGAGTCCCGGGGTCGGCCAAAAACATTCAGTACTTC
CSARVPGSAKNIQYF